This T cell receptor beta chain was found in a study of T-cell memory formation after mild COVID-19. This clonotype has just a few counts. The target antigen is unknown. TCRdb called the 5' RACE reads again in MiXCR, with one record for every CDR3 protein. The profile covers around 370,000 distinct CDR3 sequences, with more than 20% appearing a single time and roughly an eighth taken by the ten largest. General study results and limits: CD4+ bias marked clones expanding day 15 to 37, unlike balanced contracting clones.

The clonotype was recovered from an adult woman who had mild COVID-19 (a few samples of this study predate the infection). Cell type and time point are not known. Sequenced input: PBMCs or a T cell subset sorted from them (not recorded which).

CDR3 amino acids: CASSPGVLVSYEQYF. DNA for the CDR3: TGTGCCAGCAGCCCGGGCGTCCTAGTTTCCTACGAGCAGTACTTC. This chain joins TRBV3-1 and TRBJ2-7; D is unresolved. CDR1 LGHDT and CDR2 YNNKEL come from the germline V gene (reference sequence). V lost 4 bases, J lost 1 base, and 14 bases lay in between. CDR3 length: 15 amino acids.